These 16 T cell receptor beta chains came from one sample sequenced in a study of molecular identifiers for immune sequencing clone quantification. TCRdb re-derived calls from the PCR reads in MiXCR, one entry per CDR3 protein. In the table there are under 600,000 distinct CDR3 sequences, about 22% of which are singletons. Input material: naive CD8+ T cells from blood, with Jurkat cell RNA spiked in. The subset is: FACS-sorted CD8+CD4-CCR7+CD45RA+ naive T cells. The receptor source for this set is a human donor in good health. Some libraries in this study had Jurkat cell RNA spiked in.

This clonotype was seen once. The rearrangement uses TRBV7-2 and TRBJ2-1; 12 nucleotides match TRBD2. Trimming at V came to 5 bases and at J to 6 bases, leaving 11 bases not matched to a gene. Germline V gene data show CDR1 as SGHTA and CDR2 as FQGNSA. The CDR3 extends over 17 amino acids. The CDR3 DNA sequence: TGTGCCAGCAGCCCCCGACTAGCGGGAGCAGTCTTCAATGAGCAGTTCTTC. Protein product: CASSPRLAGAVFNEQFF.

The chain combines TRBV12-5 with TRBJ2-2; 7 positions agree with TRBD2. The germline V gene has CDR1 LGHNT and CDR2 FRNRAP. The V gene end was trimmed by 4 bases and the J gene end by 4 bases; junction bases not matched to a gene: 15. This CDR3 region has 18 residues. The CDR3 protein is CASGSKVTGDYPTGELFF. Written as DNA, the CDR3 is TGTGCTAGTGGTTCGAAAGTTACGGGGGACTACCCCACCGGGGAGCTGTTTTTT.

This clonotype appeared many times. This rearrangement joins TRBV6-5 to TRBJ2-7; D is unclear. The CDR3 runs to 14 residues. Germline lookup yields CDR1 MNHEY and CDR2 SVGAGI. The ends were cut back, 6 bases at V and 2 bases at J, with 14 bases in the middle. The CDR3 DNA is TGTGCCAGCAGACGAACCGGGTCTACCTACGAGCAGTACTTC. This codes for CASRRTGSTYEQYF.

This clonotype was seen many times. J is TRBJ2-3 and V is TRBV27; TRBD2 matches 11 bases. CDR1 is MNHEY and CDR2 is SMNVEV in the germline V gene (reference sequence). The CDR3 has 16 amino acids. V lost 4 bases, J lost 3 bases, and 6 bases stayed unmatched. For the CDR3, the DNA is TGTGCCAGCAGTTGGGCGGGACTAGCGGATACAGATACGCAGTATTTT. Protein sequence: CASSWAGLADTDTQYF.

The chain carries TRBV7-8 and TRBJ2-1; 8 nucleotides align to TRBD2. Per the germline V gene, CDR1 is SGHVS and CDR2 is FQNEAQ. The CDR3 runs to 16 residues. V lost 4 bases to trimming and J lost 9 bases; unmatched junction nucleotides: 14. Here the CDR3 reads CASSSRTSGGPGEQFF. The DNA of the CDR3 is TGTGCCAGCAGCTCGAGGACAAGCGGGGGACCAGGTGAGCAGTTCTTC.

In the case of this clonotype: A much larger clone lies one base from this, so it may be a read error. The V gene is TRBV12-3 or TRBV12-4, the J gene TRBJ1-2; no definite D call. There are 15 residues in the CDR3. Trimming pared 5 bases from V and 4 bases from J, leaving 17 bases between. The CDR3 spells CASSLGPGFVYGYTF. For the CDR3, the DNA is TGTGCCAGCAGTCTGGGTCCGGGGTTTGTCTATGGCTACACCTTC.

To note about this clonotype: A much larger clone sits a single nucleotide away, making a read error possible. The rearrangement uses TRBV19 and TRBJ2-1; D might be TRBD2 (7 bases). Germline V gene sequence: CDR1 LNHDA, CDR2 SQIVND (reference sequence). The CDR3 totals 16 residues. The CDR3 loop reads CASSIAVAGAYSEQFF. The CDR3 nucleotides are TGTGCCAGTAGTATCGCGGTGGCGGGGGCCTACAGTGAGCAGTTCTTC.

The rearrangement uses TRBV7-9 and TRBJ2-2, with 9 bases that match TRBD2. Trimming cost V 7 bases and J 5 bases; bases outside gene matches: 11. This CDR3 is built from 16 residues. Germline V gene data show CDR1 as SEHNR and CDR2 as FQNEAQ (reference sequence). CDR3 residues: CASILGGLAETGELFF. For the CDR3, the DNA is TGTGCCAGCATCCTCGGGGGACTAGCCGAAACCGGGGAGCTGTTTTTT.

This rearrangement joins TRBV6-2 or TRBV6-3 to TRBJ2-2, with D uncertain. The CDR3 length is 11 residues. The V and J ends lost 8 bases and 9 bases respectively, with 10 bases between them. Per germline, CDR1 MNHEY and CDR2 SVGEGT. The CDR3 region is CASGPLRELFF. In DNA form, the CDR3 reads TGTGCCAGCGGACCACTCCGGGAGCTGTTTTTT.

The sample holds one count of this clonotype. A clone one base away is much larger, so this may be a read error. J is TRBJ2-5 and V is TRBV4-1; D gene uncertain. CDR3 length: 14 residues. Germline V gene data show CDR1 as MGHRA and CDR2 as YSYEKL. CDR3 loop: CASSQSVARETRYF. CDR3 nucleotide sequence: TGCGCCAGCAGCCAAAGCGTTGCTCGAGAGACCCGGTACTTC.

The chain carries TRBV19 and TRBJ1-6; D ambiguous. Per germline, CDR1 LNHDA and CDR2 SQIVND (reference sequence). The CDR3 runs 13 residues. The germline V and J ends were trimmed by 5 bases and 8 bases, with 10 bases remaining between them. The CDR3 DNA follows: TGTGCCAGTAGTGTCACAGCCCATTCACCCCTCCACTTT. Protein product: CASSVTAHSPLHF.

In the case of this clonotype: A read error is possible here, since a much larger clone lies one base away. The chain employs TRBV7-9 and TRBJ2-3, with 8 bases that match TRBD2. Germline V gene sequence: CDR1 SEHNR, CDR2 FQNEAQ (reference sequence). V lost 5 bases to trimming and J lost 2 bases; unmatched junction nucleotides: 6. The CDR3 runs 15 residues. CDR3 bases: TGTGCCAGCAGCCCCCTCGGGGGGGTCACAGATACGCAGTATTTT. Its translation is CASSPLGGVTDTQYF.

The chain couples TRBV14 to TRBJ1-1; TRBD1 might be the D (5 bases). The V end lost 4 bases, the J end lost 1 base, and 13 bases lay between the germline ends. Germline V gene lookup returns CDR1 SGHDN and CDR2 FVKESK. This CDR3 is built from 15 residues. The CDR3 loop reads CASSLKSGKNTEAFF. CDR3 coding DNA: TGTGCCAGCAGCCTCAAGTCAGGGAAGAACACTGAAGCTTTCTTT. Full variable domain (rest looked up from reference TRBV14 and TRBJ1-1): EAGVTQFPSHSVIEKGQTVTLRCDPISGHDNLYWYRRVMGKEIKFLLHFVKESKQDESGMPNNRFLAERTGGTYSTLKVQPAELEDSGVYFCASSLKSGKNTEAFFGQGTRLTVV.

This clonotype was found many times. The chain is built from TRBV4-2 and TRBJ2-7; D perhaps matches TRBD1 (6 bases). With 5 bases removed from V and 6 bases from J, the gap between germline ends came to 17 bases. Germline CDR1 is LGHNA and CDR2 is YNFKEQ. The CDR3 sequence is 14 residues long. CDR3 DNA sequence: TGTGCCAGCAGCGCCCAATTACAGGGTGGCGAGCAGTACTTC. Translating it yields CASSAQLQGGEQYF.

Concerning this clonotype itself: A read error is possible here, since a much larger clone lies one base away. V is TRBV29-1 and J is TRBJ2-2; possibly TRBD2 for D (5 bases). The CDR3 covers 12 residues. Germline loops: CDR1 SQVTM, CDR2 ANQGSEA. The CDR3 loop reads CSVLWSTGKLFF. CDR3 DNA: TGCAGCGTTTTATGGTCCACCGGGAAGCTGTTTTTT.

This clonotype was seen more than once but under ten times. The J gene is TRBJ1-1, the V gene TRBV9; a possible D gene is TRBD1 (5 bases). The V end lost 0 bases, the J end lost 7 bases, and 16 bases lay between the germline ends. Germline lookup yields CDR1 SGDLS and CDR2 YYNGEE. The CDR3 has 15 amino acids. The CDR3 nucleotides are TGTGCCAGCAGCGTAGAAGACAGCCGAACCGATGAAGCTTTCTTT. Translated, it gives CASSVEDSRTDEAFF.